This entry lists 6 T cell receptor beta chains sequenced from one sample in a study of blood T cell repertoires in COVID-19. Libraries were prepared by immunoSEQ multiplex PCR; TCRdb keeps only in-frame clonotypes and omits some of them. This table holds over 250,000 clones, 80% to 90% found once. Material: PBMCs or T cells enriched from blood (not recorded which). The receptor source for this set is a woman under 30 who had recovered from COVID-19.

V is TRBV4-3 and J is TRBJ1-5, with 7 nucleotides matching TRBD1. Unmatched junction bases numbered 6, after V lost 0 bases and J lost 1 base. Germline V gives CDR1 LGHNA, CDR2 YSLEER. There are 17 residues in the CDR3. DNA for the CDR3: TGCGCCAGCAGCCAAGACAGGGACAGTTTGAGCAATCAGCCCCAGCATTTT. The encoded protein is CASSQDRDSLSNQPQHF.

The chain is built from TRBV4-3 and TRBJ1-2; 10 nucleotides align to TRBD1. From germline, CDR1 is LGHNA and CDR2 YSLEER. V lost 1 base to trimming and J lost 10 bases; unmatched junction nucleotides: 3. This CDR3 is built from 13 residues. CDR3 sequence (DNA): TGCGCCAGCAGCCAAGGGACAGGGGGATCCTACACCTTC. It codes for CASSQGTGGSYTF.

CDR3 DNA: TGTGCCAGCAGCCTAGACAGGGGGCATTCGCAGATCTATGGCTACACCTTC. This gives the protein CASSLDRGHSQIYGYTF. V and J are TRBV5-5 and TRBJ1-2; 10 positions agree with TRBD1. Per germline, CDR1 SGHKS and CDR2 YYEKEE (reference sequence). The CDR3 runs 17 residues. The V and J ends lost 4 bases and 4 bases, in that order; junction bases with no gene match: 13.

Here the CDR3 DNA reads TGCGCCAGCAGCTTGGATAGACAGGGTGATGAAAAACTGTTTTTT. Protein sequence: CASSLDRQGDEKLFF. The rearrangement joins TRBV5-1 to TRBJ1-4; 7 bases are shared with TRBD1. Trimming removed 0 bases from V and 6 bases from J; junction bases left unmatched: 5. The CDR3 contains 15 residues. Germline values: CDR1 SGHRS, CDR2 YFSETQ.

The rearrangement joins TRBV10-3 to TRBJ2-1; D is perhaps TRBD1 (5 bases). V was trimmed by 4 bases and J by 7 bases, leaving 14 bases between them. Germline V gene data show CDR1 as ENHRY and CDR2 as SYGVKD. The CDR3 totals 14 residues. DNA for the CDR3: TGTGCCATCAGTGTAGGGCAGGGTAGAAATGAGCAGTTCTTC. It is translated as CAISVGQGRNEQFF.

The V gene is TRBV28, the J gene TRBJ2-2, with 7 bases lining up with TRBD1. Germline lookup yields CDR1 MDHEN and CDR2 SYDVKM. The CDR3 is made up of 15 amino acids. The ends lost 5 bases at V and 0 bases at J; junction bases unmatched: 3. CDR3 amino acids: CASSKDRPNTGELFF. The DNA of the CDR3 is TGTGCCAGCAGTAAGGACAGGCCGAACACCGGGGAGCTGTTTTTT.